This T cell receptor (beta chain) is from a study of T cells in Graves' hyperthyroidism and ophthalmopathy. In germline, CDR1 is SGDLS, CDR2 YYNGEE. This CDR3 has 14 residues. The germline V and J ends were trimmed by 0 bases and 7 bases, with 13 bases remaining between them. Hyperthyroidism of Graves' type that showed no ophthalmopathy progression within 18 months was stable. Orbital computed tomography and thyroid ultrasound, together with serum TRAb and thyroxine and clinical symptoms, were used for diagnoses. A word on this clonotype: What it recognizes is unknown.

Whole-study results and caveats: The model predicted ophthalmopathy a median approximately 6 months before onset. Among clonotypes expanded in thyroid above 0.001, most were also found in blood.

Authors of the study amplified TCR beta CDR3 regions from RNA transcripts. Primed by the HTBI set, a first-round RT-PCR was run on the TCR CDR3. TCRdb redid the calling of the multiplex PCR reads with MiXCR, one entry per CDR3 protein. The sample has a few hundred thousand distinct CDR3 sequences, 46% seen once. The source material was peripheral blood or thyroid tissue (not recorded which). The TCR was taken from a woman aged 18-29 years with Graves' hyperthyroidism. V gene TRBV9 combines with J gene TRBJ1-1; D gene ambiguous. The CDR3 loop reads CASSVVGRPGEAFF. The CDR3 DNA reads as TGTGCCAGCAGCGTAGTGGGGAGGCCAGGTGAAGCTTTCTTT.